These T cell receptor beta chains were read from a single sample in a study of cytomegalovirus exposure and HLA in healthy donors. The protocol was immunoSEQ multiplex PCR, while the TCRdb copy is restricted to in-frame clones and leaves out a portion. The sample has some 150,000 clones; about 76% are singletons. The material sequenced was PBMCs. These receptors were taken from a male donor in good health and CMV-seronegative. Each CDR3 is given with its conserved first and last residue. Fields, in order: D gene, J gene, clone size, V gene, CDR3 protein, CDR3 DNA. The D gene is left open where the match is weak. Not all rows give a size; the values are once, few, many and, for expanded clones, a class.

D: -
J: TRBJ1-1
size: -
V: TRBV7-9
CDR3: CASRPRGGNTEAFF
DNA: TGTGCCAGCAGACCGCGAGGAGGAAACACTGAAGCTTTCTTT

D: TRBD2
J: TRBJ2-7
size: -
V: TRBV7-9
CDR3: CASSLSGGRSSYEQYF
DNA: TGTGCCAGCAGCTTATCAGGCGGGAGGAGCTCCTACGAGCAGTACTTC

D: -
J: TRBJ2-7
size: -
V: TRBV25-1
CDR3: CASSDQGSYEQYF
DNA: TGTGCCAGCAGTGACCAGGGGTCCTACGAGCAGTACTTC

D: TRBD2
J: TRBJ2-5
size: -
V: TRBV5-1
CDR3: CASSLTSGGSWETQYF
DNA: TGCGCCAGCAGCTTGACTAGCGGGGGGAGTTGGGAGACCCAGTACTTC

D: TRBD1
J: TRBJ1-2
size: few
V: TRBV7-3
CDR3: CASSATGTTNYGYTF
DNA: TGTGCCAGCAGCGCGACAGGGACAACTAACTATGGCTACACCTTC

D: TRBD1
J: TRBJ1-2
size: -
V: TRBV7-2
CDR3: CASSFRGEGYTF
DNA: TGTGCCAGCAGCTTCAGGGGGGAGGGCTACACCTTC

D: TRBD2
J: TRBJ2-7
size: -
V: TRBV6-5
CDR3: CASRPTSGGAYEQYF
DNA: TGTGCCAGCAGACCGACTAGCGGGGGGGCCTACGAGCAGTACTTC

D: TRBD1
J: TRBJ1-2
size: -
V: TRBV11-2
CDR3: CASSPWTGRLNYGYTF
DNA: TGTGCCAGCAGCCCATGGACAGGGAGGTTAAACTATGGCTACACCTTC

D: TRBD1
J: TRBJ2-5
size: -
V: TRBV5-6
CDR3: CASSLLGGQGQETQYF
DNA: TGTGCCAGCAGCTTGCTCGGGGGACAGGGACAAGAGACCCAGTACTTC

D: -
J: TRBJ1-2
size: -
V: TRBV6-5
CDR3: CASRPRQEYGYTF
DNA: TGTGCCAGCAGACCGAGACAGGAATATGGCTACACCTTC

D: TRBD1
J: TRBJ2-5
size: -
V: TRBV5-1
CDR3: CASSPGQGEKETQYF
DNA: TGCGCCAGCAGCCCGGGACAGGGGGAAAAAGAGACCCAGTACTTC

D: TRBD1
J: TRBJ1-3
size: -
V: TRBV28
CDR3: CASSLLTGYGNTIYF
DNA: TGTGCCAGCAGTTTATTGACAGGGTATGGAAACACCATATATTTT